Below, 25 T cell receptor beta chains from the same sample are listed, as sequenced in a study of blood T cell repertoires in COVID-19. Measured with immunoSEQ multiplex PCR; TCRdb has only the in-frame clones, and not every one. The data show 55,000 to 60,000 clones, about 80% seen once. Material for sequencing was peripheral blood. The receptor source for this set is a man aged 50 to 60 with active or convalescent COVID-19.

V is TRBV18 and J is TRBJ1-1; D is perhaps TRBD1 (5 bases). This CDR3 has 16 residues. Germline V CDR1 and CDR2: KGHSH, LQKENI. Trimming removed 2 bases from V and 3 bases from J, with 16 bases in between. The CDR3 sequence: CASSPIMPGGDTEAFF. Written as DNA, the CDR3 is TGTGCCAGCTCACCAATCATGCCAGGAGGGGACACTGAAGCTTTCTTT.

This chain connects TRBV30 to TRBJ2-1; 8 bases are shared with TRBD2. J was trimmed by 9 bases and V by 1 base; bases with no gene match: 8. Germline CDR1 is GTSNPN and CDR2 is SVGIG (reference sequence). This CDR3 spans 14 amino acids. The CDR3 sequence: CAWSEGLGTREQFF. DNA for the CDR3: TGTGCCTGGAGTGAGGGACTAGGGACCCGTGAGCAGTTCTTC.

V and J are TRBV27 and TRBJ1-1, with D tentatively TRBD1 (6 bases). Germline V gene lookup returns CDR1 MNHEY and CDR2 SMNVEV (reference sequence). This CDR3 comprises 13 residues. With 6 bases removed from V and 1 base from J, the gap between germline ends came to 9 bases. This chain's CDR3 is CASSLQGNTEAFF. The CDR3 DNA is TGTGCCAGCAGCCTACAGGGGAACACTGAAGCTTTCTTT.

V gene TRBV27 combines with J gene TRBJ2-7; D remains ambiguous. V was trimmed by 6 bases and J by 0 bases, leaving 15 bases between them. The CDR3 is 15 amino acids. Germline V lookup: CDR1 MNHEY, CDR2 SMNVEV (reference sequence). CDR3: CASRRDSLSSYEQYF. Here the CDR3 DNA reads TGTGCCAGCAGAAGAGACTCTCTGAGCTCCTACGAGCAGTACTTC.

This clone was recorded once. The chain uses TRBV4-2 and TRBJ1-3; D remains unclear. The germline V gene has CDR1 LGHNA and CDR2 YNFKEQ. The CDR3 consists of 14 residues. V gave up 0 bases and J gave up 0 bases, with 3 bases separating them. Here the CDR3 DNA reads TGTGCCAGCAGCCAAGACAACTCTGGAAACACCATATATTTT. Its translation: CASSQDNSGNTIYF.

The chain has TRBV19 and TRBJ2-1; D uncertain. The CDR3 covers 13 residues. V lost 1 base and J 7 bases, leaving 8 bases between the germline ends. The germline gives CDR1 LNHDA, CDR2 SQIVND (reference sequence). Here the CDR3 DNA reads TGTGCCAGTAGTATAGTGGGCTTAAATGAGCAGTTCTTC. Amino acid sequence: CASSIVGLNEQFF.

This rearrangement joins TRBV5-1 to TRBJ1-2, with a weak D call TRBD1 (6 bases). Germline V lookup: CDR1 SGHRS, CDR2 YFSETQ. Between the trimmed V and J ends, which lost 1 base and 0 bases, there was a span of 22 bases. The CDR3 runs 19 residues. The CDR3 loop reads CASSLIPGHRNETNYGYTF. CDR3 bases: TGCGCCAGCAGCTTGATACCGGGACACAGAAATGAGACTAACTATGGCTACACCTTC.

This clone has a single count. V usage is TRBV18 and J usage is TRBJ2-2; D may be TRBD2 (6 bases). Germline CDR1 KGHSH, CDR2 LQKENI. V lost 5 bases, J lost 7 bases, and 20 bases lay in between. The CDR3 runs to 16 residues. CDR3 sequence (DNA): TGTGCCAGCTCAGATACTTTGGGACTCCTCGGCGGGGAGCTGTTTTTT. It encodes CASSDTLGLLGGELFF. The full variable domain, rest sourced from reference TRBV18 and TRBJ2-2, is NAGVMQNPRHLVRRRGQEARLRCSPMKGHSHVYWYRQLPEEGLKFMVYLQKENIIDESGMPKERFSAEFPKEGPSILRIQQVVRGDSAAYFCASSDTLGLLGGELFFGEGSRLTVL.

V and J are TRBV5-1 and TRBJ1-4, with D maybe TRBD1 (5 bases). CDR3 size: 18 residues. Germline CDR1 SGHRS, CDR2 YFSETQ. V was cut by 0 bases and J by 5 bases, with 20 bases left in between. CDR3 amino acids: CASSLAQGLNRANEKLFF. The CDR3 DNA follows: TGCGCCAGCAGCTTGGCGCAGGGTCTAAACCGGGCGAATGAAAAACTGTTTTTT.

The genes are TRBV30 and TRBJ1-4, with TRBD1 matching 9 bases. The trim removed 5 bases at V and 11 bases at J, leaving 9 bases unmatched. The CDR3 loop spans 13 amino acids. The germline V gene has CDR1 GTSNPN and CDR2 SVGIG (reference sequence). CDR3 sequence (DNA): TGTGCCTGGGGGACAGGGACTGCAAGGAAACTGTTTTTT. Protein sequence: CAWGTGTARKLFF.

This clone appeared a few times. V gene TRBV19 combines with J gene TRBJ1-6, with 9 bases fitting TRBD1. This CDR3 region has 15 residues. In germline, CDR1 is LNHDA, CDR2 SQIVND (reference sequence). V lost 5 bases and J lost 8; bases outside the gene matches: 7. CDR3 sequence reads: CASSLSGQGHSPLHF. The CDR3 bases are TGTGCCAGTAGTCTCAGCGGACAGGGGCATTCACCCCTCCACTTT.

The chain joins TRBV6-5 to TRBJ1-5; tentative D call: TRBD1 (6 bases). V was shortened by 6 bases and J by 6 bases, with 9 bases between the two germline ends. This CDR3 comprises 12 residues. CDR1 is MNHEY, CDR2 SVGAGI, per germline. CDR3 sequence reads: CASSRGGQPQHF. CDR3 in DNA: TGTGCCAGCAGCAGGGGTGGTCAGCCCCAGCATTTT.

CDR3 loop: CASSPQGQQEAFF. The DNA for the CDR3 is TGTGCCAGCAGCCCCCAGGGACAGCAGGAAGCTTTCTTT. The chain is built from TRBV7-3 and TRBJ1-1, with 7 bases aligning to TRBD1. Unmatched junction bases numbered 8, after V lost 5 bases and J lost 8 bases. This CDR3 has 13 residues. CDR1 is SGHTA, CDR2 FQGTGA, per germline.

The chain links TRBV28 to TRBJ2-2, with TRBD1 matching over 7 bases. Germline-derived CDR1 and CDR2 are MDHEN and SYDVKM. The CDR3 spans 15 residues. With V trimmed by 3 bases and J by 7 bases, 8 bases remained unmatched. This chain's CDR3 is CASSLRGRTVGELFF. CDR3 DNA sequence: TGTGCCAGCAGTTTGAGGGGGCGAACCGTCGGGGAGCTGTTTTTT.

This clone was detected a few times. Within the sample, other DNA sequences also encode this same CDR3. The gene calls are TRBV7-2 and TRBJ2-1, with D perhaps matching TRBD2 (6 bases). This CDR3 contains 15 residues. Trimming pared 2 bases from V and 2 bases from J, leaving 10 bases between. Germline V gene sequence: CDR1 SGHTA, CDR2 FQGNSA. The CDR3 nucleotides read TGTGCCAGCAGCTTAACGGGAGTGGCCTACAATGAGCAGTTCTTC. Protein: CASSLTGVAYNEQFF.

This chain connects TRBV29-1 to TRBJ2-5, with TRBD1 matching 9 bases. This CDR3 has 14 residues. Unmatched junction bases numbered 10, after V lost 7 bases and J lost 4 bases. Germline CDR1 is SQVTM and CDR2 is ANQGSEA. CDR3 amino acids: CSADPGQGAETQYF. CDR3 DNA: TGCAGCGCAGATCCGGGACAGGGTGCAGAGACCCAGTACTTC. The variable domain in full, completed from reference TRBV29-1 and TRBJ2-5, reads SAVISQKPSRDICQRGTSLTIQCQVDSQVTMMFWYRQQPGQSLTLIATANQGSEATYESGFVIDKFPISRPNLTFSTLTVSNMSPEDSSIYLCSADPGQGAETQYFGPGTRLLVL.

The CDR3 DNA reads as TGTGCCAGCAGTTACGAGGAGAGAACTAATGAAAAACTGTTTTTT. It translates to CASSYEERTNEKLFF. This sequence joins TRBV6-2 or TRBV6-3 and TRBJ1-4; the D is unclear. CDR3 length: 15 amino acids. Trimming shortened V by 2 bases and J by 1 base, and 8 bases separated the two germline ends. In germline, CDR1 is MNHEY, CDR2 SVGEGT.

The chain combines TRBV2 with TRBJ1-1; TRBD1 might be the D (6 bases). The V end lost 2 bases, the J end lost 3 bases, and 10 bases lay between the germline ends. The CDR3 is 14 amino acids. Germline CDR1 and CDR2: SNHLY and FYNNEI. CDR3 DNA sequence: TGTGCCAGCAGTGAATTAGGGGGGGACACTGAAGCTTTCTTT. It is translated as CASSELGGDTEAFF.

The V and J genes are TRBV28 and TRBJ2-5, with unresolved D. Germline V gene data show CDR1 as MDHEN and CDR2 as SYDVKM. V dropped 6 bases and J dropped 1 base, with 12 bases sitting between them. CDR3 length: 14 residues. The CDR3 spells CASSTRLAQETQYF. The CDR3 DNA is TGTGCCAGCAGCACCCGTTTGGCCCAAGAGACCCAGTACTTC. Using reference TRBV28 and TRBJ2-5 for the parts outside the CDR3, the full variable domain is DVKVTQSSRYLVKRTGEKVFLECVQDMDHENMFWYRQDPGLGLRLIYFSYDVKMKEKGDIPEGYSVSREKKERFSLILESASTNQTSMYLCASSTRLAQETQYFGPGTRLLVL.

The gene calls are TRBV18 and TRBJ2-7, with TRBD1 matching 12 bases. The CDR3 spans 15 residues. Germline trimming cut 6 bases from V and 4 bases from J; bases unmatched to any gene: 7. Looked up from germline, CDR1 is KGHSH and CDR2 is LQKENI. The CDR3 DNA follows: TGTGCCAGCTCGCAAGGGACAGGGGGCGTTTACGAGCAGTACTTC. Encoded protein: CASSQGTGGVYEQYF.

This clone was observed a handful of times. The chain links TRBV5-1 to TRBJ2-7; TRBD2 is a possible D gene (6 bases). Trimming took 7 bases from V and 6 from J, leaving 17 bases between them. This CDR3 spans 13 amino acids. Germline-derived CDR1 and CDR2 are SGHRS and YFSETQ. The CDR3: CASANLGTPEQYF. The CDR3 DNA reads TGCGCCAGCGCGAATCTCGGGACTCCCGAGCAGTACTTC.

The chain carries TRBV3-1 (or the pseudogene TRBV3-2) and TRBJ2-2; D uncertain. Germline-derived CDR1 and CDR2 are LGHDT and YNNKEL (reference sequence). The germline V and J ends were trimmed by 4 bases and 7 bases, with 10 bases remaining between them. CDR3 length equals 13 residues. CDR3 amino acids: CASSPLEFGELFF. CDR3 in DNA: TGTGCCAGCAGCCCACTTGAGTTCGGGGAGCTGTTTTTT.

The rearrangement links TRBV5-6 to TRBJ2-3, with 13 bases fitting TRBD2. The V segment lost 4 bases and the J segment 8 bases; nucleotides outside the gene matches: 10. The germline V gene has CDR1 SGHDT and CDR2 YYEEEE. The CDR3 contains 16 residues. CDR3 residues: CASSDRLAGGYTTQYF. The CDR3 DNA follows: TGTGCCAGCAGCGACCGACTAGCGGGGGGATATACTACGCAGTATTTT.

The chain carries TRBV12-3 or TRBV12-4 and TRBJ1-6, with D possibly being TRBD1 (5 bases). Between the trimmed V and J ends, which lost 7 bases and 7 bases, there was a span of 11 bases. This CDR3 comprises 13 residues. CDR3 region: CASTGQGNSPLHF. CDR3 nucleotides: TGTGCCAGCACAGGTCAGGGAAATTCACCCCTCCACTTT.

As DNA, the CDR3 is TGCGCCAGCAGCAATGCACCGGGACAGGAAGGAGATACGCAGTATTTT. It translates to CASSNAPGQEGDTQYF. The gene calls are TRBV5-1 and TRBJ2-3, with 8 bases lining up with TRBD1. Germline values: CDR1 SGHRS, CDR2 YFSETQ. After removal of 4 bases from V and 5 bases from J, the junction contained 12 bases not matched to a gene. The CDR3 extends over 16 amino acids.